This record covers a single T cell receptor beta chain. This sample was included in a study of cytomegalovirus exposure and HLA in healthy donors. Per the germline V gene, CDR1 is LGHNA and CDR2 is YNFKEQ. This CDR3 spans 14 amino acids. The ends were cut back, 1 base at V and 8 bases at J, with 9 bases in the middle. Use of 60 Vbeta and 13 Jbeta primers characterized the PCR. Method: immunoSEQ multiplex PCR; TCRdb's copy keeps in-frame clones and lacks some. This repertoire shows about 160,000 clones, around 68% found once; its top ten account for 1.4% to 1.5%. Sequenced sample: PBMCs. The chain links TRBV4-2 to TRBJ1-6; TRBD1 is a possible D gene (6 bases). The source of this sequence is a middle-aged man in good health and CMV-seronegative. Here the CDR3 reads CASSQGEGDSPLHF. In DNA, the CDR3 is TGTGCCAGCAGCCAAGGGGAGGGGGATTCACCCCTCCACTTT.